The 11 T cell receptor beta chains below all came from one sample that was sequenced in a study of blood T cell repertoires in COVID-19. The method was immunoSEQ multiplex PCR; TCRdb's version includes in-frame clones alone and lacks a portion of them. The table records some 160,000 clones, around four fifths of them present only once. The sequencing input was peripheral blood. The origin of the receptors is a woman aged 80 or older with COVID-19, enrolled during active disease.

V and J are TRBV18 and TRBJ1-3; 10 bases are a match to TRBD1. With V trimmed by 2 bases and J by 0 bases, 1 base remained unmatched. CDR1 is KGHSH and CDR2 is LQKENI in the germline V gene. The CDR3 runs to 16 residues. In DNA, the CDR3 is TGTGCCAGCTCACCAGGGACAGGGGACTCTGGAAACACCATATATTTT. Translation: CASSPGTGDSGNTIYF. Together with reference TRBV18 and TRBJ1-3, the CDR3 gives the full variable domain: NAGVMQNPRHLVRRRGQEARLRCSPMKGHSHVYWYRQLPEEGLKFMVYLQKENIIDESGMPKERFSAEFPKEGPSILRIQQVVRGDSAAYFCASSPGTGDSGNTIYFGEGSWLTVV.

V is TRBV7-8 and J is TRBJ1-1; no clear D. The CDR3 contains 14 residues. CDR1 is SGHVS and CDR2 is FQNEAQ in the germline V gene. V shed 2 bases and J shed 4 bases, with 11 bases lying between them. The CDR3 protein is CASSLRESVTEAFF. As DNA, the CDR3 is TGTGCCAGCAGCTTACGTGAGAGCGTCACTGAAGCTTTCTTT. Complete variable domain (other parts from reference TRBV7-8 and TRBJ1-1): GAGVSQSPRYKVAKRGQDVALRCDPISGHVSLFWYQQALGQGPEFLTYFQNEAQLDKSGLPSDRFFAERPEGSVSTLKIQRTQQEDSAVYLCASSLRESVTEAFFGQGTRLTVV.

This clone was recorded a few times. V is TRBV7-8 and J is TRBJ2-7; 11 nucleotides agree with TRBD2. This CDR3 spans 16 amino acids. V lost 5 bases and J lost 2; bases outside the gene matches: 8. Germline V lookup: CDR1 SGHVS, CDR2 FQNEAQ. DNA for the CDR3: TGTGCCAGCAGCCAACCCGGGACTAGCGGTGCCTACGAGCAGTACTTC. It codes for CASSQPGTSGAYEQYF.

The chain uses TRBV5-5 and TRBJ2-1; D ambiguous. The ends were cut back, 0 bases at V and 0 bases at J, with 4 bases in the middle. The CDR3 has 14 residues. From germline, CDR1 is SGHKS and CDR2 YYEKEE (reference sequence). CDR3 in amino acids: CASSLAGSYNEQFF. In DNA, the CDR3 is TGTGCCAGCAGCTTGGCGGGCTCCTACAATGAGCAGTTCTTC.

The V and J genes are TRBV6-1 and TRBJ2-1, with a weak D call TRBD2 (6 bases). Germline CDR1 MNHNS, CDR2 SASEGT. This CDR3 comprises 15 residues. Trimming removed 1 base from V and 0 bases from J, with 7 bases in between. The CDR3 coding sequence is TGTGCCAGCAGTGAAGGAGCGGGCTCCTACAATGAGCAGTTCTTC. Protein sequence: CASSEGAGSYNEQFF.

Regarding this clone: Different DNA sequences within this sample yield the same CDR3. The V gene is TRBV5-1, the J gene TRBJ1-2, with D uncertain. Trimming removed 0 bases from V and 2 bases from J, with 5 bases in between. The CDR3 extends over 13 amino acids. Germline V gene sequence: CDR1 SGHRS, CDR2 YFSETQ. The CDR3 sequence: CASSLGQNYGYTF. The CDR3, as DNA: TGCGCCAGCAGCTTGGGGCAGAACTATGGCTACACCTTC. The full variable domain, rest sourced from reference TRBV5-1 and TRBJ1-2, is KAGVTQTPRYLIKTRGQQVTLSCSPISGHRSVSWYQQTPGQGLQFLFEYFSETQRNKGNFPGRFSGRQFSNSRSEMNVSTLELGDSALYLCASSLGQNYGYTFGSGTRLTVV.

The CDR3 DNA follows: TGTGCCAGCAGCGCCTGGGACAGTAGCACAGATACGCAGTATTTT. It specifies CASSAWDSSTDTQYF. The chain couples TRBV9 to TRBJ2-3; 7 bases are shared with TRBD1. CDR1 and CDR2 (germline): SGDLS, YYNGEE. V shed 3 bases, J shed 0 bases, and the junction held 4 bases outside the gene matches. This CDR3 has 15 amino acids.

The gene calls are TRBV2 and TRBJ1-2; no clear D gene. The CDR3 spans 14 residues. Trimming stripped 3 bases from V and 3 bases from J, with 11 bases between. Per germline, CDR1 SNHLY and CDR2 FYNNEI. The CDR3 protein is CASSDGGVYYGYTF. The CDR3 bases are TGTGCCAGCAGTGACGGCGGGGTTTACTATGGCTACACCTTC.

This chain uses TRBV7-9 with TRBJ2-6, with TRBD1 as a possible D gene (6 bases). Germline assignment: CDR1 SEHNR and CDR2 FQNEAQ (reference sequence). The CDR3 runs to 17 residues. V was cut by 7 bases and J by 0 bases, with 16 bases left in between. The chain's CDR3 is CASNLGGRLSGANVLTF. The CDR3 DNA reads as TGTGCCAGCAATTTAGGGGGAAGACTCTCTGGGGCCAACGTCCTGACTTTC.

The chain joins TRBV6-5 to TRBJ2-7; 12 nucleotides match TRBD2. The V segment lost 8 bases and the J segment 3 bases; nucleotides outside the gene matches: 8. Germline loops: CDR1 MNHEY, CDR2 SVGAGI. The CDR3 sequence is 15 residues long. Here the CDR3 reads CASRLAGGGSYEQYF. The CDR3 nucleotides read TGTGCCAGCCGTCTAGCGGGAGGGGGGAGCTACGAGCAGTACTTC.

In its sample, this clone was seen once. This chain joins TRBV5-1 and TRBJ2-7; D is perhaps TRBD2 (5 bases). Trimming removed 1 base at V and 6 bases at J, with 14 bases between. Germline V gene sequence: CDR1 SGHRS, CDR2 YFSETQ. The CDR3 extends over 14 amino acids. This CDR3 is CASSLSVEGGEQYF. For the CDR3, the DNA is TGCGCCAGCAGCTTGAGTGTCGAGGGCGGCGAGCAGTACTTC.